A selection of T cell receptor beta chains follows, all from one sample in a study of T cell repertoires in cytomegalovirus infection. TCRdb analysed the reads with MiXCR anew, one entry per CDR3 protein. The table shows approximately 550,000 distinct CDR3 sequences, with about 15% occurring only once. What was sequenced was CD8+ T cells from PBMCs. These receptors all come from a human donor in good health (CMV status not recorded). Some clones in this sample may be carry-over from other donors' samples. The CDR3 runs from the conserved cysteine through the conserved F or W. A D gene is named only where the DNA matches it firmly. Size is stated for part of the rows, as once, few or many counts, or as a class when the clone is expanded.

v_gene	d_gene	abundance	j_gene	CDR3aa	CDR3nt
TRBV4-1	-	few	TRBJ1-4	CASSQEDVGYEKLFF	TGCGCCAGCAGCCAAGAGGACGTAGGATATGAAAAACTGTTTTTT
TRBV7-9	-	many	TRBJ2-2	CASSGGRDHNTGELFF	TGTGCCAGCAGCGGCGGGCGGGACCATAACACCGGGGAGCTGTTTTTT
TRBV9	-	many	TRBJ2-5	CASSPTPGAPKETQYF	TGTGCCAGCAGCCCGACCCCAGGGGCCCCGAAGGAGACCCAGTACTTC
TRBV4-1	-	many	TRBJ2-7	CASSQERTPPYEQYF	TGCGCCAGCAGCCAAGAGAGGACACCGCCCTACGAGCAGTACTTC
TRBV7-9	TRBD1	many	TRBJ1-1	CASSYHRGNTEAFF	TGTGCCAGCAGCTACCACAGGGGGAACACTGAAGCTTTCTTT
TRBV7-9	-	many	TRBJ1-2	CASSISVGYGYTF	TGTGCCAGCAGCATATCCGTTGGCTATGGCTACACCTTC
TRBV4-1	TRBD2	few	TRBJ2-1	CASSSRQLAGLNEQFF	TGCGCCAGCAGCTCCCGCCAACTAGCGGGACTCAATGAGCAGTTCTTC
TRBV7-3	TRBD2	many	TRBJ2-3	CASSFQAGGVTDTQYF	TGTGCCAGCAGCTTCCAAGCGGGGGGAGTCACAGATACGCAGTATTTT
TRBV10-3	TRBD2	-	TRBJ2-7	CAISATSGRKGAYEQYF	TGTGCCATCAGTGCGACTAGCGGGAGGAAGGGGGCCTACGAGCAGTACTTC
TRBV5-4	-	-	TRBJ1-1	CASSRCYRKTDTEAFF	TGTGCCAGCAGTCGCTGTTACAGGAAAACGGACACTGAAGCTTTCTTT
TRBV6-1	-	many	TRBJ2-2	CASSVRTLVTGELFF	TGTGCCAGCAGTGTACGGACTCTGGTTACCGGGGAGCTGTTTTTT
TRBV20-1	TRBD2	few	TRBJ2-1	CSARGELAGDEQFF	TGCAGTGCTAGAGGGGAACTAGCGGGCGATGAGCAGTTCTTC
TRBV7-9	-	many	TRBJ2-7	CASSHRGAYEQYF	TGTGCCAGCAGCCATCGGGGGGCATACGAGCAGTACTTC
TRBV20-1	TRBD1	few	TRBJ2-3	CSAIRDRSSTDTQYF	TGCAGTGCTATCCGGGACAGGTCTTCCACAGATACGCAGTATTTT
TRBV5-1	-	-	TRBJ2-1	CASSRRVNEQFF	TGCGCCAGCAGCAGAAGAGTCAATGAGCAGTTCTTC
TRBV7-9	TRBD1	many	TRBJ2-7	CASSSGQVAYEQYF	TGTGCCAGCAGCTCGGGACAGGTCGCCTACGAGCAGTACTTC
TRBV7-8	-	many	TRBJ1-6	CASSLEGYNSPLHF	TGTGCCAGCAGCTTAGAGGGTTATAATTCACCCCTCCACTTT
TRBV27	-	-	TRBJ2-7	CASSFGTEGTEQYF	TGTGCCAGCAGTTTCGGGACTGAGGGAACCGAGCAGTACTTC
TRBV4-1	TRBD1	many	TRBJ1-2	CASSPWDRKHYGYTF	TGCGCCAGCAGCCCCTGGGACAGGAAACACTATGGCTACACCTTC
TRBV5-4	TRBD2	many	TRBJ2-2	CASSFRRGSGPERTGELFF	TGTGCCAGCAGCTTCCGACGGGGTAGCGGGCCTGAACGGACCGGGGAGCTGTTTTTT
TRBV11-2	TRBD2	many	TRBJ2-4	CASSLGGLAGGNIQYF	TGTGCCAGCAGCTTAGGCGGACTAGCGGGAGGAAACATTCAGTACTTC
TRBV7-9	-	many	TRBJ2-7	CASSLGPAEQYF	TGTGCCAGCAGCTTAGGGCCCGCTGAGCAGTACTTC
TRBV4-2	-	-	TRBJ2-5	CASSPGSGVGETQYF	TGTGCCAGCAGCCCAGGGAGCGGTGTGGGAGAGACCCAGTACTTC
TRBV7-3	TRBD2	many	TRBJ2-3	CASSPWGEGEADTQYF	TGTGCCAGCAGCCCTTGGGGGGAGGGCGAAGCAGATACGCAGTATTTT
TRBV24-1	-	many	TRBJ2-5	CATSDWASGTETQYF	TGTGCCACCAGTGATTGGGCCAGCGGAACGGAGACCCAGTACTTC
TRBV19	-	-	TRBJ2-3	CASRRVTTLTDTQYF	TGTGCCAGTAGGCGGGTTACCACCCTCACAGATACGCAGTATTTT
TRBV27	-	many	TRBJ2-7	CASIPDSGRFSGAYEQYF	TGTGCCAGCATCCCGGATTCAGGCCGGTTCTCCGGCGCTTACGAGCAGTACTTC
TRBV28	-	few	TRBJ2-7	CASGPFGAEQYF	TGTGCCAGCGGGCCTTTCGGAGCCGAGCAGTACTTC
TRBV19	-	many	TRBJ1-2	CASSISDGGSGYTF	TGTGCCAGTAGTATCAGCGACGGGGGTTCTGGCTACACCTTC
TRBV19	-	few	TRBJ2-6	CASKVRGEISGANVLTF	TGTGCCAGTAAAGTCCGGGGCGAGATCTCTGGGGCCAACGTCCTGACTTTC
TRBV5-6	-	-	TRBJ1-2	CASSPGVGDYGYTF	TGTGCCAGCAGCCCCGGCGTGGGAGACTATGGCTACACCTTC
TRBV2	TRBD1	many	TRBJ2-4	CASRQGPLAKNIQYF	TGTGCCAGCCGACAGGGGCCCTTAGCCAAAAACATTCAGTACTTC